This is a list of T cell receptor beta chains from one sample in a study of cytomegalovirus exposure and HLA in healthy donors. Some clones are missing from TCRdb's copy, which holds only in-frame ones; the method was immunoSEQ multiplex PCR. This repertoire shows around 78,000 clones, approximately 57% found once; its top ten account for approximately 5.7%. The specimen was PBMCs. The receptors here all came from a man aged 25-45 years in good health and CMV-seropositive. The CDR3 runs from the conserved cysteine through the conserved F or W. The order of the fields is D gene, V gene, J gene, CDR3 protein. D genes are given only for firm matches.

NA	TRBV5-1	TRBJ1-5	CASSLGLSGGGNQPQHF
TRBD1	TRBV15	TRBJ1-4	CATSREQTGGSEKLFF
TRBD2	TRBV9	TRBJ2-3	CASSVAVLAVDTQYF
NA	TRBV28	TRBJ2-2	CASSLPDFTGELFF
TRBD1	TRBV5-1	TRBJ1-1	CASSRRQGGNTEAFF
TRBD1	TRBV5-1	TRBJ1-1	CASSLVTGAGNTEAFF
NA	TRBV19	TRBJ1-5	CASSIAGGGNQPQHF
NA	TRBV10-3	TRBJ2-3	CAISERGSQDTQYF
TRBD1	TRBV7-2	TRBJ1-5	CASSGQGLGQPQHF
TRBD1	TRBV2	TRBJ2-7	CASTGQGGPYEQYF
NA	TRBV7-6	TRBJ1-4	CASSLESSTNEKLFF
NA	TRBV27	TRBJ2-1	CASSLLLGVYNEQFF
NA	TRBV5-1	TRBJ1-1	CASSLASTANTEAFF
TRBD2	TRBV2	TRBJ2-3	CASSSSGGGSTDTQYF
NA	TRBV5-6	TRBJ2-1	CASSLDVADEQFF
NA	TRBV7-9	TRBJ1-1	CASSLQKNTEAFF
NA	TRBV11-2	TRBJ2-6	CASSLEAPGANVLTF
NA	TRBV19	TRBJ2-1	CASSITGSSYNEQFF
NA	TRBV15	TRBJ2-1	CATLRQGQSSYNEQFF
NA	TRBV19	TRBJ1-5	CASSWAARRNQPQHF
TRBD2	TRBV11-2	TRBJ2-1	CASSPSGTYNEQFF
TRBD2	TRBV15	TRBJ2-1	CATSIYSGGVEFF
TRBD2	TRBV7-2	TRBJ2-5	CASSLSLAGGRETQYF
NA	TRBV4-2	TRBJ1-3	CASSQDHSGNTIYF
NA	TRBV6-4	TRBJ2-2	CASSLVSNTGELFF
NA	TRBV13	TRBJ2-7	CASRRNLNYEQYF
NA	TRBV4-1	TRBJ1-3	CASSRVISGNTLGTGNTIYF
TRBD2	TRBV5-6	TRBJ2-2	CASSLATSGRTGELFF
TRBD2	TRBV6-5	TRBJ2-7	CASSYRTSSTYEQYF
NA	TRBV28	TRBJ1-2	CASSLAADYGYTF
NA	TRBV4-2	TRBJ2-1	CASSQEDRYNEQFF
NA	TRBV21-1	TRBJ2-1	CASSNPREPLEQFF
NA	TRBV7-9	TRBJ2-7	CSSSSHRAVAGIYEQYF
NA	TRBV18	TRBJ1-1	CASSPLPDLNTEAFF
NA	TRBV13	TRBJ1-2	CASSLGGRKEYGYTF
NA	TRBV10-3	TRBJ1-5	CAISESDRTESPQHF
TRBD1	TRBV5-1	TRBJ2-3	CASSLENRGVDTQYF
NA	TRBV27	TRBJ1-1	CASYLGNTEAFF
TRBD2	TRBV7-3	TRBJ2-1	CASSLTAGGPHEQFF
NA	TRBV29-1	TRBJ1-6	CSVVEQGENSPLHF
TRBD2	TRBV7-9	TRBJ2-7	CASSASSGMSYEQYF
TRBD2	TRBV9	TRBJ2-7	CASSVGAFGLAGGQQNEQYF